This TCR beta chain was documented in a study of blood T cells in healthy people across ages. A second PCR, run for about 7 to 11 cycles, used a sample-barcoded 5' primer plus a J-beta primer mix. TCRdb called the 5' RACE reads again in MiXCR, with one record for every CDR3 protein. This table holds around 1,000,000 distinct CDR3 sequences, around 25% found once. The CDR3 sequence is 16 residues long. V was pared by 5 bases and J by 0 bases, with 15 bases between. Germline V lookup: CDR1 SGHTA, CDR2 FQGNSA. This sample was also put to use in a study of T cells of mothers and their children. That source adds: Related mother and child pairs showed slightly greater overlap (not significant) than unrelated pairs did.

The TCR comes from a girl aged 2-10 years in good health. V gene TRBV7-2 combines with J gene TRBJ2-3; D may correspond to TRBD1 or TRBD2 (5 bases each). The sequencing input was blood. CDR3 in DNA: TGTGCCAGCAGCCCCGTGTGGGGGTTTAGCACAGATACGCAGTATTTT. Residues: CASSPVWGFSTDTQYF.